These 5 T cell receptor beta chains came from one sample sequenced in a study of CD4+ T cells in melanoma. The table came from immunoSEQ multiplex PCR; TCRdb's copy has only in-frame clones and leaves some out. The sample records 15,000 to 20,000 clones, roughly four fifths being singletons. Sequencing input: cells from a culture (not recorded whether cultured in vitro). The receptors here all came from a human donor with melanoma.

This clone was seen only a few times. The CDR3 protein is CASSFPDRGTQPQHF. DNA of the CDR3: TGTGCCAGCAGCTTCCCCGACAGGGGTACTCAGCCCCAGCATTTT. This sequence joins TRBV7-2 and TRBJ1-5; TRBD1 matches at 8 bases. Looked up from germline, CDR1 is SGHTA and CDR2 is FQGNSA. The length of the CDR3 is 15 residues. Trimming at V came to 3 bases and at J to 6 bases, leaving 7 bases not matched to a gene.

The chain carries TRBV11-2 and TRBJ1-2; D not resolved. Germline CDR1 reads SGHAT; CDR2 reads FQNNGV. There are 13 residues in the CDR3. V lost 4 bases, J lost 7 bases, and 13 bases lay in between. The CDR3 loop is CASSSLSQRGYTF. The CDR3 DNA sequence: TGTGCCAGCAGCTCCCTATCGCAGCGTGGCTACACCTTC.

The gene calls are TRBV11-2 and TRBJ2-1, with TRBD2 matching 11 bases. The CDR3 runs to 15 residues. Germline V gives CDR1 SGHAT, CDR2 FQNNGV. The J segment lost 3 bases and the V segment lost 4 bases, leaving 2 bases of the junction unmatched. DNA of the CDR3: TGTGCCAGCAGCTCACTAGCGGGGGTCTACAATGAGCAGTTCTTC. Translated: CASSSLAGVYNEQFF.

The V gene is TRBV6-5, the J gene TRBJ1-6; 7 bases align to TRBD1. Losses at the gene ends were 10 bases for V and 7 bases for J; bases not matched to a gene: 7. This CDR3 comprises 13 residues. In germline, CDR1 is MNHEY, CDR2 SVGAGI. In DNA, the CDR3 is TGTGCCACCAAGACAGGGACCAATTCACCCCTCCACTTT. Protein product: CATKTGTNSPLHF.

This clone was seen a handful of times. Other DNA sequences in this specimen translate into the identical CDR3. The chain uses TRBV30 and TRBJ1-5; D remains ambiguous. V lost 0 bases to trimming and J lost 7 bases, with 10 bases between them. CDR1 GTSNPN and CDR2 SVGIG come from the germline V gene (reference sequence). This CDR3 comprises 13 residues. The CDR3 sequence is CAWSVAGSQPQHF. The CDR3 DNA follows: TGTGCCTGGAGTGTAGCGGGTTCGCAGCCCCAGCATTTT.